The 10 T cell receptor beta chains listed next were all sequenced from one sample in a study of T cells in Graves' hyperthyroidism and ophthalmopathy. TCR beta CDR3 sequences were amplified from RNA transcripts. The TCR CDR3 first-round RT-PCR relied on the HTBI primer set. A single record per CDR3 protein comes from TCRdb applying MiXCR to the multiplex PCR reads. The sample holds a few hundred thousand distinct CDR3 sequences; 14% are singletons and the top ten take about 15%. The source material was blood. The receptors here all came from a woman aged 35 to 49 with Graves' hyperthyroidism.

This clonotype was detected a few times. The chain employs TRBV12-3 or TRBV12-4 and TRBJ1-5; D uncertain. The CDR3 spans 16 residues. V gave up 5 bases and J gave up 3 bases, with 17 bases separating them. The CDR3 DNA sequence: TGTGCCAGCAGTGCTACTCCGTTGGACTCCAATCAGCCCCAGCATTTT. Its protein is CASSATPLDSNQPQHF.

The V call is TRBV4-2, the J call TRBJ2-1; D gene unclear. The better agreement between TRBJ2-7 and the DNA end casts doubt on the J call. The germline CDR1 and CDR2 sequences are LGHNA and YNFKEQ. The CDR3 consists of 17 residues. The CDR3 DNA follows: TGTGCCAGCAGCTCGAGCCCTATTACGAGCACATACAATGAGCAGTACTTC. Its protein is CASSSSPITSTYNEQYF.

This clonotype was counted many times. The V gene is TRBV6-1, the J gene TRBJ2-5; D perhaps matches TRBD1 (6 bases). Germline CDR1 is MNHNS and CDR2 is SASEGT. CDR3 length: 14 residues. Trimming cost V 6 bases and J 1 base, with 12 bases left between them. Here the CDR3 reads CASSSDRFQETQYF. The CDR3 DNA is TGTGCCAGCAGCTCCGACAGGTTCCAAGAGACCCAGTACTTC.

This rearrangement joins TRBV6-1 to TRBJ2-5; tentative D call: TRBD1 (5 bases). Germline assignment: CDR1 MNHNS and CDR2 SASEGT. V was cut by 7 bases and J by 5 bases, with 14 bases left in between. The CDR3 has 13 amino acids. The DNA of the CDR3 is TGTGCCAGCACCCCTCAGGGTTCGGAGACCCAGTACTTC. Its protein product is CASTPQGSETQYF.

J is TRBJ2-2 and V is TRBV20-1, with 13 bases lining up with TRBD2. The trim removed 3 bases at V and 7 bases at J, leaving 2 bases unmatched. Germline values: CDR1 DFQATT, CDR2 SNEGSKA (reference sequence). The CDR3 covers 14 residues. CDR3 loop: CSASRTSGGGELFF. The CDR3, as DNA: TGCAGTGCTAGCAGGACTAGCGGGGGCGGGGAGCTGTTTTTT.

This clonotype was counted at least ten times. The CDR3 is CSAQDRPTGELFF. DNA for the CDR3: TGCAGTGCTCAGGACCGACCCACCGGGGAGCTGTTTTTT. The gene calls are TRBV20-1 and TRBJ2-2, with D hard to call. The V end lost 5 bases, the J end lost 4 bases, and 11 bases lay between the germline ends. Per germline, CDR1 DFQATT and CDR2 SNEGSKA (reference sequence). The CDR3 sequence is 13 residues long.

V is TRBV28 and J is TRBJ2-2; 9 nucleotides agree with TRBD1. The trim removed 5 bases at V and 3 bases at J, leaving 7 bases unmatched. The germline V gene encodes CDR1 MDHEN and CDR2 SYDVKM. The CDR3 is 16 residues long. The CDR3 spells CASSPATGGDTGELFF. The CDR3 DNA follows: TGTGCCAGCAGTCCTGCGACAGGGGGGGACACCGGGGAGCTGTTTTTT.

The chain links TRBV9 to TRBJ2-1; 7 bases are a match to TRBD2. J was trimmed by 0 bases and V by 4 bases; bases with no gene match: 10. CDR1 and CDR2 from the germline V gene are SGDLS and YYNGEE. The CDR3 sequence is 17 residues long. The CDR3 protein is CASSINSGLSSYNEQFF. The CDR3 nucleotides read TGTGCCAGCAGCATAAATAGCGGGCTTAGCTCCTACAATGAGCAGTTCTTC. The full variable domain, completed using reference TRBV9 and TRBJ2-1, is DSGVTQTPKHLITATGQRVTLRCSPRSGDLSVYWYQQSLDQGLQFLIQYYNGEERAKGNILERFSAQQFPDLHSELNLSSLELGDSALYFCASSINSGLSSYNEQFFGPGTRLTVL.

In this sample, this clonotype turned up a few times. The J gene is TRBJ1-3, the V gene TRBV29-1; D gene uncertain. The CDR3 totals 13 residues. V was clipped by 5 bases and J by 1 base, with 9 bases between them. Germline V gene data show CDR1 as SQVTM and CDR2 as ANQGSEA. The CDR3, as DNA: TGCAGCGTTTCGATCGGGTCTGGAAACACCATATATTTT. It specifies CSVSIGSGNTIYF.

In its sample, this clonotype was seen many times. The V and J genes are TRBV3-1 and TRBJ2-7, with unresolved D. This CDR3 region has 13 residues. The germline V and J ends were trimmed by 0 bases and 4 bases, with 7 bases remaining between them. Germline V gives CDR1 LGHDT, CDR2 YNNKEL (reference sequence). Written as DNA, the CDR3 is TGTGCCAGCAGCCAAGATCTAGGATACGAGCAGTACTTC. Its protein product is CASSQDLGYEQYF.